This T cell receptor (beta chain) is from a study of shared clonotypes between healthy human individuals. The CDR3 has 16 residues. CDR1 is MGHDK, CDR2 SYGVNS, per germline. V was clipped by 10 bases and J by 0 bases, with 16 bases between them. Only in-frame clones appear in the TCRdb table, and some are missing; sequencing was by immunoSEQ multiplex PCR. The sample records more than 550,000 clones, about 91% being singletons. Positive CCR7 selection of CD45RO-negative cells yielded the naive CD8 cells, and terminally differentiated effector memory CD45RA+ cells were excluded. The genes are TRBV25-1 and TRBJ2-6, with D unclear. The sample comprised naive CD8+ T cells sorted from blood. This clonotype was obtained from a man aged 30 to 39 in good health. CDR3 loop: CAMGGGSASGANVLTF. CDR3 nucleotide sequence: TGTGCCATGGGTGGTGGCTCCGCCTCTGGGGCCAACGTCCTGACTTTC.